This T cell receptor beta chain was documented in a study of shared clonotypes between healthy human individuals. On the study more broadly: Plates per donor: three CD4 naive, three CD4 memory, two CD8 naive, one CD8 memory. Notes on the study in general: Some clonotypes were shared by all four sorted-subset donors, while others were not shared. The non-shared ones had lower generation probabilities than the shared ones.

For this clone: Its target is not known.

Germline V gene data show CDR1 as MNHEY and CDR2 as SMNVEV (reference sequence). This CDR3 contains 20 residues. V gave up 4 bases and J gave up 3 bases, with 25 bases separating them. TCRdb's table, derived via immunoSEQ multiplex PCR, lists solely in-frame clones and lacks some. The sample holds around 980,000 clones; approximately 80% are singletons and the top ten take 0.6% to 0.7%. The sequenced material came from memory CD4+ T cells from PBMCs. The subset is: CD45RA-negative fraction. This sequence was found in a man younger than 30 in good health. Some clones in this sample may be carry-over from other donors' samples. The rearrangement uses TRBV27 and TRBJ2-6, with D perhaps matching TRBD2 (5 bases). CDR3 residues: CASSSPRSERTIDGANVLTF. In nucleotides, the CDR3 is TGTGCCAGCAGTTCCCCCCGTAGCGAAAGAACCATCGATGGGGCCAACGTCCTGACTTTC.